This T cell receptor beta chain was obtained from a study of blood T cell repertoires in COVID-19. Study-level information: Some COVID-19 samples were acute and others convalescent; all came from the United States, Italy and Spain. In each case, the material was cDNA or gDNA derived from T cells, B-cell-depleted T cells, or PBMCs.

The authors' processing: Reference gene primer amplification yielded estimated nucleated cell counts. Sequencing was performed with immunoSEQ multiplex PCR; in TCRdb, only in-frame clones are kept and a portion is missing. The D gene and trimming were derived from the DNA, and the V and J assignments and clone size from that table. The sample includes around 400,000 clones, around 87% of them seen just once. Germline V gives CDR1 MNHEY, CDR2 SVGAGI. This CDR3 contains 13 residues. Trimming stripped 2 bases from V and 4 bases from J, with 8 bases between. During active infection, Seattle patients enrolled and were then monitored through disease.

This sequence joins TRBV6-5 and TRBJ1-1, with no clear D. The specimen sequenced was peripheral blood. The source is a woman in her 30s with COVID-19, enrolled during active disease. In DNA, the CDR3 is TGTGCCAGCAGTTACGCGGGCGGCACTGAAGCTTTCTTT. This codes for CASSYAGGTEAFF.